The entry that follows covers one TCR beta chain sequence. This PCR relied on a set of 60 Vbeta primers and 13 Jbeta primers. The protocol was immunoSEQ multiplex PCR, while the TCRdb copy is restricted to in-frame clones and leaves out a portion. Here the sample spans around 120,000 clones, more than 60% being singletons. Germline assignment: CDR1 SGHNT and CDR2 YENEEA. V lost 7 bases and J lost 2, with 11 bases in between. This CDR3 spans 14 amino acids. The sample comes from a study of cytomegalovirus exposure and HLA in healthy donors. This clonotype originated in a woman in her thirties or forties in good health and CMV-seropositive. The sample was PBMCs. This rearrangement joins TRBV11-3 to TRBJ2-2, with D perhaps matching TRBD1 (6 bases). CDR3 loop: CASKGRGNTGELFF. The CDR3 DNA reads as TGTGCCAGCAAAGGCAGGGGTAACACCGGGGAGCTGTTTTTT.